A single sample is the source of the 8 T cell receptor beta chains below, sequenced in a study of cytomegalovirus exposure and HLA in healthy donors. Clones were read by immunoSEQ multiplex PCR, and TCRdb kept only the in-frame ones, dropping some. Altogether 150,000 to 200,000 clones are present, 86% being singletons, with the ten largest covering about 1.5%. The source material was PBMCs. The receptors were sampled from a woman younger than 30 in good health and CMV-seronegative.

This clone was found a few times. The V gene is TRBV11-2, the J gene TRBJ1-1; D is ambiguous. Per the germline V gene, CDR1 is SGHAT and CDR2 is FQNNGV. The CDR3 length is 14 residues. V dropped 6 bases and J dropped 0 bases, with 11 bases sitting between them. CDR3 nucleotides: TGTGCCAGCAGTAATACAAATATGAACACTGAAGCTTTCTTT. Translating gives CASSNTNMNTEAFF.

The sample holds a few counts of this clone. The V and J genes are TRBV2 and TRBJ1-3, with D perhaps matching TRBD1 (5 bases). CDR1 SNHLY and CDR2 FYNNEI come from the germline V gene. With 0 bases removed from V and 16 bases from J, the gap between germline ends came to 19 bases. The CDR3 covers 14 residues. This CDR3 is CASSEAGFQGNRYF. The CDR3, as DNA: TGTGCCAGCAGTGAAGCGGGTTTCCAGGGTAACAGGTATTTT.

This chain links TRBV6-5 with TRBJ1-5, with D possibly being TRBD1 (6 bases). The V and J ends lost 4 bases and 2 bases respectively, with 12 bases between them. From germline, CDR1 is MNHEY and CDR2 SVGAGI. The CDR3 loop spans 15 amino acids. CDR3 in amino acids: CASSFRGYGNQPQHF. In DNA, the CDR3 is TGTGCCAGCAGTTTCAGGGGATATGGCAATCAGCCCCAGCATTTT.

The count of this clone is one. V and J are TRBV30 and TRBJ1-2; 10 nucleotides agree with TRBD1. The length of the CDR3 is 12 residues. The germline V gene has CDR1 GTSNPN and CDR2 SVGIG (reference sequence). V dropped 5 bases and J dropped 7; count of bases not matched to a gene: 4. CDR3: CAWGQGVRGYTF. The CDR3 nucleotides read TGTGCCTGGGGACAGGGGGTTCGTGGCTACACCTTC.

This chain connects TRBV19 to TRBJ1-2, with D maybe TRBD1 (5 bases). V was clipped by 5 bases and J by 1 base, with 14 bases between them. The length of the CDR3 is 15 residues. CDR1 is LNHDA and CDR2 is SQIVND in the germline V gene (reference sequence). This chain's CDR3 is CASSLSAGGNYGYTF. In DNA form, the CDR3 reads TGTGCCAGTAGTCTTTCTGCGGGGGGTAACTATGGCTACACCTTC.

The chain is built from TRBV9 and TRBJ1-1; a possible D gene is TRBD1 (6 bases). This CDR3 is built from 12 residues. V was clipped by 8 bases and J by 8 bases, with 16 bases between them. Germline loops: CDR1 SGDLS, CDR2 YYNGEE. The CDR3 DNA is TGTGCCAGTCGGACGAACAGGGTAGAAGCTTTCTTT. It codes for CASRTNRVEAFF.

The chain uses TRBV19 and TRBJ2-7; TRBD1 might be the D (6 bases). The germline V gene has CDR1 LNHDA and CDR2 SQIVND (reference sequence). The CDR3 is 13 amino acids. The V end was cut by 4 bases, the J end by 9 bases, with 16 bases between. The CDR3 DNA reads as TGTGCCAGTAGTACGTACAGGGACGGAGGGCAGTACTTC. This sequence encodes CASSTYRDGGQYF.

To note about this clone: One end of the junction varies from germline; a read error may be responsible. V usage is TRBV2 and J usage is TRBJ1-5, with D tentatively TRBD1 (6 bases). Germline lookup yields CDR1 SNHLY and CDR2 FYNNEI. There are 15 residues in the CDR3. CDR3 residues: CTSRRTVHSNQPQHF. CDR3 in DNA: TGTACCAGCAGACGGACAGTCCATAGCAATCAGCCCCAGCATTTT.